This TCR beta chain was documented in a study of blood T cell repertoires in COVID-19. The authors' processing: Using reference gene primer amplification, nucleated cell counts were estimated. Method: immunoSEQ multiplex PCR; TCRdb's copy keeps in-frame clones and lacks some. The DNA was the basis for D and trimming; V, J and clone size are from that table. Of a few hundred thousand clones in the sample, about 81% were seen once. V shed 6 bases and J 5 bases; nucleotides not matched to a gene: 14. The CDR3 has 18 residues. Germline V gene data show CDR1 as SGHAT and CDR2 as FQNNGV. Material for sequencing was PBMCs or T cells enriched from blood (not recorded which). V and J are TRBV11-2 and TRBJ1-4, with 11 nucleotides matching TRBD1. The TCR sequence derives from a man aged 30 to 45 with acute COVID-19. CDR3 nucleotides: TGTGCCAGCAGTTCCCCCGGGACAGGGGGTCTTCTAAATGAAAAACTGTTTTTT. It encodes CASSSPGTGGLLNEKLFF.